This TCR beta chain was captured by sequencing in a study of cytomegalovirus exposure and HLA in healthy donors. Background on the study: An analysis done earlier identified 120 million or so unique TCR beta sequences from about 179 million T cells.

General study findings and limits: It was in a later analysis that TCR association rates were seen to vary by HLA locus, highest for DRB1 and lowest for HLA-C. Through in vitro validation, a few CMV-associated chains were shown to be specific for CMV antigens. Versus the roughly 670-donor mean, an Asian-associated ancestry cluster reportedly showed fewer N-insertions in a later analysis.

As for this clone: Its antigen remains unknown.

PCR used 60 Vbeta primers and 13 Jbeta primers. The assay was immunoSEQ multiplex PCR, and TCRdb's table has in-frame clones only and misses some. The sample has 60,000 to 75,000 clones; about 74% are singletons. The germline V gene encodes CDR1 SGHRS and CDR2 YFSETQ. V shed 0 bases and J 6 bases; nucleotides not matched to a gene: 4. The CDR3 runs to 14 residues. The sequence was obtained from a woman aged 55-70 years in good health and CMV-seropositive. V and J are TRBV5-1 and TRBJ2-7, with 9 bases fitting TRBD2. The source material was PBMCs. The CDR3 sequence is CASSLEAGGGEQYF. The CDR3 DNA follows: TGCGCCAGCAGCTTGGAAGCGGGAGGTGGCGAGCAGTACTTC.